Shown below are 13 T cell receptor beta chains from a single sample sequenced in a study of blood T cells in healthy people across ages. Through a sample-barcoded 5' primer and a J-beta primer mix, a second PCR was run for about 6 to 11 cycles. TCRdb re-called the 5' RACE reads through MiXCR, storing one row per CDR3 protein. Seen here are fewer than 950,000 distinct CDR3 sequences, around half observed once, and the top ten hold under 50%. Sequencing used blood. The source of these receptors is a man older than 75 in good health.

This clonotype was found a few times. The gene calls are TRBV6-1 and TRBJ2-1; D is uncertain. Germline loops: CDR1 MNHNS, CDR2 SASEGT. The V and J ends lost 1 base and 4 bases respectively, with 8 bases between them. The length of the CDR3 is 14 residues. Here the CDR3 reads CASSEGWGYNEQFF. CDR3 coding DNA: TGTGCCAGCAGTGAAGGTTGGGGATACAATGAGCAGTTCTTC.

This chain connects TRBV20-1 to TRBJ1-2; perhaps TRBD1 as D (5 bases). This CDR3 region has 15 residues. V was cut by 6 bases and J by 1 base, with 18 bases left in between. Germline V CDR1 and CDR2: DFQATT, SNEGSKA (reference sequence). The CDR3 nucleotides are TGCAGTGCGTCACCGGGCAGGGAGAGTAACTATGGCTACACCTTC. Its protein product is CSASPGRESNYGYTF.

CDR3 DNA: TGTGCCAGCAGTTTTGGGGGACAGGGGTCAAATGGCTACACCTTC. Residues: CASSFGGQGSNGYTF. V usage is TRBV12-3 or TRBV12-4 and J usage is TRBJ1-2, with 10 bases fitting TRBD1. J lost 6 bases, V lost 3 bases, and 7 bases had no gene match. The length of the CDR3 is 15 residues.

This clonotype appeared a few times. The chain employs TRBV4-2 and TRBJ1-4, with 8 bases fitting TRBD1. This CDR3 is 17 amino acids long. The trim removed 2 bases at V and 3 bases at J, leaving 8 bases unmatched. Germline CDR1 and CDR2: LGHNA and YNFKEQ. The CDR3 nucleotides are TGTGCCAGCAGCCAAAGGACAGGGATTTGGCCTAATGAAAAACTGTTTTTT. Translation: CASSQRTGIWPNEKLFF.

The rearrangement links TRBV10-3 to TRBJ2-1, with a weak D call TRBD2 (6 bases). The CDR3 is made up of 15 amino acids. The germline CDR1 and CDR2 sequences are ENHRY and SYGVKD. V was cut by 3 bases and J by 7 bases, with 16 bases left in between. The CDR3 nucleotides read TGTGCCATCAGTGACCCCCAGACTAGATTAAATGAGCAGTTCTTC. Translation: CAISDPQTRLNEQFF.

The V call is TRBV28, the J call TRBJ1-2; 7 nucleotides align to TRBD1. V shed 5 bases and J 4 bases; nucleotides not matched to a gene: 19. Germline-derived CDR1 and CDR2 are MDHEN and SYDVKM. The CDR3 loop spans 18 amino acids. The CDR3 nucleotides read TGTGCCAGCAGTCATACACCCGCCTGGGGACAGACTATCTATGGCTACACCTTC. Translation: CASSHTPAWGQTIYGYTF.

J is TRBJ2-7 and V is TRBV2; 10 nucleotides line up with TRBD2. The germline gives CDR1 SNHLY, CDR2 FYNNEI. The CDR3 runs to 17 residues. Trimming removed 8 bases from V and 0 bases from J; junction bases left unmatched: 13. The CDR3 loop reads CASPPGTSETLSYEQYF. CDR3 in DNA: TGTGCCAGCCCTCCCGGGACTAGCGAGACTCTCTCCTACGAGCAGTACTTC.

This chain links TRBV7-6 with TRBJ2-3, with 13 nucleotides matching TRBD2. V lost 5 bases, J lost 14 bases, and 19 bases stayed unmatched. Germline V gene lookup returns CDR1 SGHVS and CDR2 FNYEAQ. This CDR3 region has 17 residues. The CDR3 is CASSLGLAGAGHRDAYF. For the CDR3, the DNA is TGTGCCAGCAGCCTCGGACTAGCGGGAGCGGGGCACAGAGACGCGTATTTT.

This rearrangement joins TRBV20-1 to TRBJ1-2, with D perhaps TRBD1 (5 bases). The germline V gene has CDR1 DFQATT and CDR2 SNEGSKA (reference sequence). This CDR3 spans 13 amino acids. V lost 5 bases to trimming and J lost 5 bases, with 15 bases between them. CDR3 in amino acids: CSAGGRGFYGYTF. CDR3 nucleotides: TGCAGTGCTGGGGGACGGGGCTTTTATGGCTACACCTTC.

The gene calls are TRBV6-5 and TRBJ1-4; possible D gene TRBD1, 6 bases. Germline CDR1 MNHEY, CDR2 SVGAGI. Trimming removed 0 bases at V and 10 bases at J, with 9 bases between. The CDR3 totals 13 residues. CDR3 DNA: TGTGCCAGCAGTTACTCGACAGGTGGAAAACTGTTTTTT. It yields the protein CASSYSTGGKLFF.

The CDR3 DNA reads TGCAGCGTTGAGTTGGGGCGGGCCAGCGGTCCAGATACGCAGTATTTT. This translates into CSVELGRASGPDTQYF. The chain couples TRBV29-1 to TRBJ2-3; D is possibly TRBD1 or TRBD2 (5 bases each). Trimming left V 3 bases short and J 4 bases short, with 20 bases between. There are 16 residues in the CDR3. From germline, CDR1 is SQVTM and CDR2 ANQGSEA.

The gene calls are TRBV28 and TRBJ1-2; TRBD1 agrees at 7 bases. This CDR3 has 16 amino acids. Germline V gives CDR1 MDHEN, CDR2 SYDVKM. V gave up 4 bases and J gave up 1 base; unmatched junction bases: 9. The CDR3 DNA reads TGTGCCAGCAGTTCCCTGTCGACAGGGCTTAACTATGGCTACACCTTC. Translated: CASSSLSTGLNYGYTF.

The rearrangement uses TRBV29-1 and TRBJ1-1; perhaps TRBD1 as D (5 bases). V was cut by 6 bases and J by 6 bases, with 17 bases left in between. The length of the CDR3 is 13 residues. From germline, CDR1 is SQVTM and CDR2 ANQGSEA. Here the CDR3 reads CSVRDGGMAEAFF. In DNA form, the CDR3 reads TGCAGCGTGAGGGACGGGGGAATGGCTGAAGCTTTCTTT.